This T cell receptor (beta chain) was obtained from a study of blood T cells in healthy people across ages. The authors ran a second PCR of about 7 to 12 cycles using a sample-barcoded 5' primer and a J-beta primer mix. Every single cDNA molecule received a tag from a template-switch adaptor with 12 random nucleotides. TCRdb re-called the 5' RACE reads with MiXCR, one entry per CDR3 protein. The profile shows some 860,000 distinct CDR3 sequences, roughly three fifths of them singletons. PBMCs numbering at least 6.5 million were isolated per sample. Trimming shortened V by 4 bases and J by 6 bases, and 9 bases separated the two germline ends. The CDR3 has 11 residues. Germline lookup yields CDR1 SQVTM and CDR2 ANQGSEA.

The material sequenced was blood. The chain uses TRBV29-1 and TRBJ1-2, with D uncertain. The sequence was collected from a middle-aged man in good health. CDR3 region: CSVADGDGYTF. The CDR3 region has the DNA TGCAGCGTTGCGGACGGGGATGGCTACACCTTC.